The source of this T cell receptor (beta chain) is a study of blood T cell repertoires in COVID-19. Study overall: Sites in the United States, Italy and Spain provided acute and convalescent COVID-19 samples.

Participants were aged 18 to 89 years from about two dozen US areas. Participants' reported clinical history set cohort assignment. This CDR3 is built from 12 residues. The V and J ends lost 4 bases and 0 bases respectively, with 4 bases between them. The germline V gene has CDR1 MGHDK and CDR2 SYGVNS. Assay: immunoSEQ multiplex PCR; the TCRdb copy retains only in-frame clones and omits some. The sample holds over 200,000 clones; roughly 85% are singletons and the top ten take over 15%. This chain joins TRBV25-1 and TRBJ2-7; no definite D call. The sequenced material came from PBMCs or T cells enriched from blood (not recorded which). The TCR originated in a man aged 40-55 years who had recovered from COVID-19. DNA for the CDR3: TGTGCCAGCAGTGCCAACTCCTACGAGCAGTACTTC. It codes for CASSANSYEQYF.